These 2 T cell receptor beta chains share one sample of origin, sequenced in a study of cytomegalovirus exposure and HLA in healthy donors. PCR was performed using 60 Vbeta and 13 Jbeta primers. Method: immunoSEQ multiplex PCR; TCRdb's copy keeps in-frame clones and lacks some. The sample lists about 99,000 clones; 78% were seen once. Input material: PBMCs. These receptors were obtained from a woman aged 40 to 55 in good health and CMV-seronegative.

This chain joins TRBV6-5 and TRBJ1-5; 9 bases agree with TRBD1. Trimming removed 6 bases from V and 8 bases from J; junction bases left unmatched: 5. CDR1 and CDR2 (germline): MNHEY, SVGAGI. The CDR3 consists of 13 residues. CDR3 residues: CASRGTGWKPQHF. The CDR3 coding sequence is TGTGCCAGCAGGGGGACAGGGTGGAAGCCCCAGCATTTT.

The V gene is TRBV15, the J gene TRBJ2-5, with a weak D call TRBD1 (5 bases). V was trimmed by 7 bases and J by 4 bases, leaving 16 bases between them. The CDR3 spans 14 residues. Germline values: CDR1 LNHNV, CDR2 YYDKDF (reference sequence). The CDR3 loop is CATNPDLGRETQYF. Written as DNA, the CDR3 is TGTGCCACCAACCCGGACCTGGGGCGAGAGACCCAGTACTTC.